The 29 T cell receptor beta chains below all came from one sample that was sequenced in a study of CD8 T cells in Susac syndrome. After extraction with the RNeasy kit, roughly 0.5 to 1 ug of the RNA was reverse transcribed using random hexamers. TCRdb itself ran the immunoSEQ multiplex PCR reads through MiXCR, one entry per CDR3 protein. The sample has approximately 200,000 distinct CDR3 sequences; roughly nine tenths are singletons. Sequences were obtained from CD8+ T cells from PBMCs. These receptors were taken from a human donor with multiple sclerosis.

The genes are TRBV7-9 and TRBJ2-7, with a tentative D call TRBD1 (5 bases). The CDR3 loop spans 12 amino acids. Germline V gene sequence: CDR1 SEHNR, CDR2 FQNEAQ (reference sequence). V gave up 6 bases and J gave up 5 bases, with 11 bases separating them. The CDR3 sequence is CASRKDMDEQYF. The CDR3 region has the DNA TGTGCCAGCAGGAAGGACATGGACGAGCAGTACTTC.

J is TRBJ2-2 and V is TRBV4-3; TRBD2 matches 10 bases. Per the germline V gene, CDR1 is LGHNA and CDR2 is YSLEER. This CDR3 region has 20 residues. The V segment lost 3 bases and the J segment 6 bases; nucleotides outside the gene matches: 19. DNA of the CDR3: TGCGCCAGCAGCCAGCACGGGCTAGCGGGAGTTCGGGTCGGAGCCGGGGAGCTGTTTTTT. Its translation: CASSQHGLAGVRVGAGELFF.

V is TRBV2 and J is TRBJ1-5, with D unclear. Looked up from germline, CDR1 is SNHLY and CDR2 is FYNNEI. The CDR3 length is 14 residues. V was clipped by 3 bases and J by 4 bases, with 10 bases between them. For the CDR3, the DNA is TGTGCCAGCAGTGATGTGGGATGGAATCAGCCCCAGCATTTT. Its translation: CASSDVGWNQPQHF.

V is TRBV2 and J is TRBJ1-3; possible D gene TRBD1, 6 bases. Germline CDR1 and CDR2: SNHLY and FYNNEI. The CDR3 has 17 amino acids. The V gene lost 7 bases and the J gene lost 0 bases, with 19 bases spanning the gap. CDR3 amino acids: CASKYSSGGSSGNTIYF. The DNA of the CDR3 is TGTGCCAGCAAATATAGTAGTGGGGGCAGCTCTGGAAACACCATATATTTT.

This chain connects TRBV12-5 to TRBJ1-2; tentative D call: TRBD1 (5 bases). The V gene's germline CDR1 is LGHNT and CDR2 FRNRAP. The CDR3 is made up of 12 amino acids. V gave up 6 bases and J gave up 5 bases, with 10 bases separating them. The CDR3, as DNA: TGTGCTAGTGGGTGGACATTATATGGCTACACCTTC. Translated, it gives CASGWTLYGYTF.

This clonotype was detected once. The V gene is TRBV4-3, the J gene TRBJ2-7; 8 nucleotides align to TRBD1. Germline loops: CDR1 LGHNA, CDR2 YSLEER. The CDR3 is 15 residues long. Trimming at V came to 1 base and at J to 3 bases, leaving 5 bases not matched to a gene. CDR3 sequence: CASSQVTGGDYEQYF. CDR3 DNA sequence: TGCGCCAGCAGCCAAGTAACAGGGGGAGACTACGAGCAGTACTTC.

The chain recombines TRBV29-1 with TRBJ1-4; D not resolved. Germline values: CDR1 SQVTM, CDR2 ANQGSEA. The CDR3 is made up of 15 amino acids. V lost 5 bases and J lost 7, with 20 bases in between. In DNA form, the CDR3 reads TGCAGCGTTCCGGTGCGCGGGATAACGGGTGAAAAACTGTTTTTT. This codes for CSVPVRGITGEKLFF.

The V gene is TRBV12-3 or TRBV12-4, the J gene TRBJ1-5; TRBD1 matches 12 bases. The CDR3 extends over 16 amino acids. The junction had 8 bases not matched to a gene; V was cut back by 3 bases and J by 8 bases. DNA for the CDR3: TGTGCCAGCAGTTTTCCCGGGACAGGGGGCGAGGAGCCCCAGCATTTT. Translation gives CASSFPGTGGEEPQHF.

This sequence joins TRBV10-3 and TRBJ2-5; D remains ambiguous. Trimming removed 2 bases from V and 1 base from J, with 8 bases in between. The germline V gene has CDR1 ENHRY and CDR2 SYGVKD. The CDR3 spans 14 residues. The CDR3 nucleotides are TGTGCCATCAGTGAGAACGATCTCCAAGAGACCCAGTACTTC. Protein product: CAISENDLQETQYF.

This chain links TRBV6-1 with TRBJ2-3; 12 positions agree with TRBD2. The CDR3 has 16 residues. V shed 5 bases and J 2 bases; nucleotides not matched to a gene: 5. CDR1 is MNHNS, CDR2 SASEGT, per germline. CDR3 amino acids: CASSTTSGSFTDTQYF. The CDR3 nucleotides read TGTGCCAGCAGTACGACTAGCGGGAGTTTCACAGATACGCAGTATTTT.

This chain links TRBV13 with TRBJ1-5, with D perhaps matching TRBD1 (6 bases). Per germline, CDR1 PRHDT and CDR2 FYEKMQ (reference sequence). The V end lost 5 bases, the J end lost 1 base, and 21 bases lay between the germline ends. CDR3 size: 18 residues. The CDR3 DNA sequence: TGTGCCAGCAGCGCCCCGCGGCCGGTACAGGGAAGCAATCAGCCCCAGCATTTT. Its protein product is CASSAPRPVQGSNQPQHF.

This sequence joins TRBV6-2 or TRBV6-3 and TRBJ2-5, with TRBD2 matching 8 bases. The V gene's germline CDR1 is MNHEY and CDR2 SVGEGT. The trim removed 6 bases at V and 5 bases at J, leaving 5 bases unmatched. The CDR3 length is 13 residues. This chain's CDR3 is CASRTGGVETQYF. DNA of the CDR3: TGTGCCAGCAGGACGGGAGGGGTGGAGACCCAGTACTTC.

The chain is built from TRBV19 and TRBJ2-7; D is perhaps TRBD1 (5 bases). The CDR3 extends over 13 amino acids. V lost 3 bases to trimming and J lost 7 bases, with 13 bases between them. From germline, CDR1 is LNHDA and CDR2 SQIVND (reference sequence). The CDR3 region is CASSIARVQEQYF. CDR3 nucleotide sequence: TGTGCCAGTAGTATTGCCAGGGTCCAGGAGCAGTACTTC.

CDR3 DNA sequence: TGTGCCAGCAGTAACTTCCCTGGTTACTACGAGCAGTACTTC. It translates to CASSNFPGYYEQYF. The V call is TRBV6-5, the J call TRBJ2-7; no definite D call. Looked up from germline, CDR1 is MNHEY and CDR2 is SVGAGI. V was clipped by 5 bases and J by 3 bases, with 14 bases between them. The CDR3 totals 14 residues.

The chain has TRBV2 and TRBJ2-6, with D maybe TRBD1 (6 bases). The CDR3 is 16 residues long. Trimming removed 3 bases from V and 2 bases from J, with 11 bases in between. Germline CDR1 is SNHLY and CDR2 is FYNNEI. For the CDR3, the DNA is TGTGCCAGCAGTGACCCAAAGGGGGCTGGGGCCAACGTCCTGACTTTC. Protein sequence: CASSDPKGAGANVLTF.

V gene TRBV5-4 combines with J gene TRBJ2-1; 12 bases align to TRBD2. Germline CDR1 is SGHNT and CDR2 is YYREEE (reference sequence). The CDR3 is 16 amino acids. V trimming: 4 bases; J trimming: 3 bases; junction bases outside the gene matches: 5. CDR3 bases: TGTGCCAGCAGCCCCGGGACTAGCGGGTTCTACAATGAGCAGTTCTTC. This encodes CASSPGTSGFYNEQFF.

This sequence joins TRBV29-1 and TRBJ1-2; D remains ambiguous. Looked up from germline, CDR1 is SQVTM and CDR2 is ANQGSEA. The germline V and J ends were trimmed by 5 bases and 0 bases, with 10 bases remaining between them. The CDR3 is 13 residues long. This CDR3 reads CSVHSDSNYGYTF. In nucleotides, the CDR3 is TGCAGCGTTCACTCGGACTCTAACTATGGCTACACCTTC.

J is TRBJ2-7 and V is TRBV2, with 7 nucleotides matching TRBD1. The CDR3 is 13 residues long. Germline-derived CDR1 and CDR2 are SNHLY and FYNNEI. The V gene end was trimmed by 9 bases and the J gene end by 1 base; junction bases not matched to a gene: 6. The CDR3 region is CARRDRSSYEQYF. Here the CDR3 DNA reads TGTGCCAGAAGGGACAGATCTTCCTACGAGCAGTACTTC. The full variable domain, its missing parts supplied by reference TRBV2 and TRBJ2-7, is EPEVTQTPSHQVTQMGQEVILRCVPISNHLYFYWYRQILGQKVEFLVSFYNNEISEKSEIFDDQFSVERPDGSNFTLKIRSTKLEDSAMYFCARRDRSSYEQYFGPGTRLTVT.

V is TRBV14 and J is TRBJ2-7; 12 bases fit TRBD2. This CDR3 has 15 amino acids. After removal of 4 bases from V and 0 bases from J, the junction contained 1 base not matched to a gene. Germline assignment: CDR1 SGHDN and CDR2 FVKESK. DNA for the CDR3: TGTGCCAGCAGCCGGACTAGCGGGATCTCCTACGAGCAGTACTTC. This sequence encodes CASSRTSGISYEQYF.

The chain has TRBV5-1 and TRBJ2-1; D unclear. The V end was cut by 0 bases, the J end by 0 bases, with 10 bases between. The length of the CDR3 is 16 residues. Germline V gives CDR1 SGHRS, CDR2 YFSETQ. The CDR3 DNA reads TGCGCCAGCAGCTTGGAAGGATCTAGCTCCTACAATGAGCAGTTCTTC. Translation: CASSLEGSSSYNEQFF.

The chain uses TRBV12-3 or TRBV12-4 and TRBJ1-2; D unresolved. This CDR3 is 14 amino acids long. V was cut by 5 bases and J by 4 bases, with 14 bases left in between. CDR3 in DNA: TGTGCCAGCAGTCAGACAACGACCGTCTATGGCTACACCTTC. Protein product: CASSQTTTVYGYTF.

The chain combines TRBV2 with TRBJ2-5; D gene ambiguous. V shed 5 bases and J shed 4 bases, with 17 bases lying between them. The CDR3 extends over 15 amino acids. CDR1 SNHLY and CDR2 FYNNEI come from the germline V gene. The DNA of the CDR3 is TGTGCCAGCAGTACAGTGGACGCACGCGGAGAGACCCAGTACTTC. Translated, it gives CASSTVDARGETQYF.

The chain recombines TRBV4-3 with TRBJ2-1; 11 bases map to TRBD2. Losses at the gene ends were 2 bases for V and 7 bases for J; bases not matched to a gene: 10. This CDR3 has 17 residues. Germline V lookup: CDR1 LGHNA, CDR2 YSLEER. The CDR3 DNA sequence: TGCGCCAGCAGCCAAACTCCGCCTAGCGGGAGGATTAATGAGCAGTTCTTC. Translating gives CASSQTPPSGRINEQFF.

This chain links TRBV7-9 with TRBJ2-1, with 11 positions matching TRBD2. Germline V CDR1 and CDR2: SEHNR, FQNEAQ (reference sequence). The CDR3 is 16 amino acids. Trimming cost V 2 bases and J 2 bases; bases outside gene matches: 2. The CDR3 sequence is CASSLLTSGTYNEQFF. DNA of the CDR3: TGTGCCAGCAGCTTACTGACTAGCGGGACCTACAATGAGCAGTTCTTC.

The chain combines TRBV20-1 with TRBJ1-1, with D uncertain. The V gene lost 6 bases and the J gene lost 9 bases, with 14 bases spanning the gap. The CDR3 length is 11 residues. Germline V lookup: CDR1 DFQATT, CDR2 SNEGSKA (reference sequence). This CDR3 is CSAPADLKAFF. CDR3 nucleotide sequence: TGCAGTGCCCCAGCAGACCTTAAAGCTTTCTTT.

This chain joins TRBV28 and TRBJ1-1, with TRBD1 matching over 7 bases. The length of the CDR3 is 12 residues. Germline lookup yields CDR1 MDHEN and CDR2 SYDVKM. The V and J ends lost 9 bases and 3 bases, in that order; junction bases with no gene match: 4. CDR3 in amino acids: CASDREDTEAFF. CDR3 nucleotide sequence: TGTGCCAGTGACAGGGAGGACACTGAAGCTTTCTTT.

The CDR3 DNA follows: TGCGCCAGCAGCCAAGGGTTGGGGAACACTGAAGCTTTCTTT. This codes for CASSQGLGNTEAFF. V usage is TRBV4-3 and J usage is TRBJ1-1; D is unresolved. Trimming left V 1 base short and J 1 base short, with 7 bases between. The CDR3 extends over 14 amino acids. CDR1 is LGHNA, CDR2 YSLEER, per germline.

This clonotype is a singleton in its sample. The CDR3 loop reads CASSLYSYEQYF. CDR3 bases: TGTGCCAGCAGCCTGTACTCCTACGAGCAGTACTTC. The chain recombines TRBV7-8 with TRBJ2-7; D gene uncertain. Looked up from germline, CDR1 is SGHVS and CDR2 is FQNEAQ. Trimming removed 5 bases at V and 0 bases at J, with 5 bases between. CDR3 length: 12 residues. The full variable domain, its missing parts supplied by reference TRBV7-8 and TRBJ2-7, is GAGVSQSPRYKVAKRGQDVALRCDPISGHVSLFWYQQALGQGPEFLTYFQNEAQLDKSGLPSDRFFAERPEGSVSTLKIQRTQQEDSAVYLCASSLYSYEQYFGPGTRLTVT.

In its sample, this clonotype was seen a few times. This chain links TRBV4-1 with TRBJ1-1; D gene unclear. Trimming took off 1 base at V and 8 bases at J, with 11 bases between the two ends. The germline gives CDR1 MGHRA, CDR2 YSYEKL. This CDR3 region has 13 residues. CDR3 sequence (DNA): TGCGCCAGCAGCCAAGGGTTGAGTTTAGAAGCTTTCTTT. Its protein is CASSQGLSLEAFF.